A selection of T cell receptor beta chains follows, all from one sample in a study of identical twins. One entry per CDR3 protein, called by TCRdb with MiXCR from the 5' RACE reads. The sample includes under 1 million distinct CDR3 sequences, approximately 13% seen only once; the top ten take roughly 1.6%. This sample was shared with a second study, whose subject was yellow fever vaccine responses in identical twins.

The specimen sequenced was PBMCs. Receptors were obtained from a woman under 30 in good health. Both conserved end residues are part of each CDR3. Each record gives: clone size, D gene, V gene, J gene, CDR3 DNA, CDR3 protein. The D gene is left open where the match is weak. Not all rows give a size; the values are once, few, many and, for expanded clones, a class.

abundance: many; d_gene: TRBD1; v_gene: TRBV10-3; j_gene: TRBJ2-4; CDR3nt: TGTGCCATCAGTGAGTCGGGGCAGGGGGCCGGAAACATTCAGTACTTC; CDR3aa: CAISESGQGAGNIQYF
abundance: .; d_gene: .; v_gene: TRBV6-5; j_gene: TRBJ2-1; CDR3nt: TGTGCCAGCAGATTGGGACCTGAGCAGTTCTTC; CDR3aa: CASRLGPEQFF
abundance: few; d_gene: .; v_gene: TRBV12-3/TRBV12-4; j_gene: TRBJ2-6; CDR3nt: TGTGCCAGCACCTTAGGCAGGAGCTCTGGGGCCAACGTCCTGACTTTC; CDR3aa: CASTLGRSSGANVLTF
abundance: .; d_gene: TRBD1; v_gene: TRBV5-1; j_gene: TRBJ1-3; CDR3nt: TGCGCCAGCAGCGAAGACAGGGGATTGGGAAACACCATATATTTT; CDR3aa: CASSEDRGLGNTIYF
abundance: .; d_gene: .; v_gene: TRBV19; j_gene: TRBJ2-7; CDR3nt: TGTGCCAGTAGTACCCGGGACGGAGCCTACGAGCAGTACTTC; CDR3aa: CASSTRDGAYEQYF
abundance: .; d_gene: .; v_gene: TRBV6-2/TRBV6-3; j_gene: TRBJ2-5; CDR3nt: TGTGCCAGCAGTTACAGGGTCCCGGGTCCTCTATATGAGAACCATACTGGAGAGACCCAGTACTTC; CDR3aa: CASSYRVPGPLYENHTGETQYF
abundance: many; d_gene: TRBD2; v_gene: TRBV3-1; j_gene: TRBJ2-7; CDR3nt: TGTGCCAGCAGCCAAGAATTTCCAGCGGGGAGGACCTACGAGCAGTACTTC; CDR3aa: CASSQEFPAGRTYEQYF
abundance: few; d_gene: TRBD2; v_gene: TRBV20-1; j_gene: TRBJ2-3; CDR3nt: TGCAGTGCTATCGGACTAGGGGACACAGATACGCAGTATTTT; CDR3aa: CSAIGLGDTDTQYF
abundance: many; d_gene: TRBD2; v_gene: TRBV11-1; j_gene: TRBJ2-1; CDR3nt: TGTGCCGGAGGGACAAGGGCGGGAGGTGGGTTCGTCAATGAGCAGTTCTTC; CDR3aa: CAGGTRAGGGFVNEQFF
abundance: few; d_gene: TRBD1; v_gene: TRBV5-1; j_gene: TRBJ2-7; CDR3nt: TGCGCCAGCAGCTCGGGGGACAGGAGCTTCCCCTACGAGCAGTACTTC; CDR3aa: CASSSGDRSFPYEQYF
abundance: many; d_gene: TRBD2; v_gene: TRBV12-3/TRBV12-4; j_gene: TRBJ2-1; CDR3nt: TGTGCCAGCAGGCAGACGGGGGGGAGTGGGAATGAGCAGTTCTTC; CDR3aa: CASRQTGGSGNEQFF
abundance: .; d_gene: TRBD1; v_gene: TRBV5-6; j_gene: TRBJ1-4; CDR3nt: TGTGCCAGCAGCGTTTACAGGGGAGCTAATGAAAAACTGTTTTTT; CDR3aa: CASSVYRGANEKLFF
abundance: few; d_gene: .; v_gene: TRBV15; j_gene: TRBJ2-2; CDR3nt: TGTGCCACCAGCAGACATAACTCCGGTCCCAGGGAGCTGTTTTTT; CDR3aa: CATSRHNSGPRELFF
abundance: few; d_gene: TRBD2; v_gene: TRBV5-1; j_gene: TRBJ2-3; CDR3nt: TGCGCCAGCAGCCCATGGGGGAGCGGGAGCAACACAGATACGCAGTATTTT; CDR3aa: CASSPWGSGSNTDTQYF
abundance: .; d_gene: TRBD1; v_gene: TRBV5-6; j_gene: TRBJ2-2; CDR3nt: TGTGCCAGCAGCCCGGACAGGGTGTTTGGCGGGGAGCTGTTTTTT; CDR3aa: CASSPDRVFGGELFF
abundance: few; d_gene: TRBD2; v_gene: TRBV5-4; j_gene: TRBJ2-5; CDR3nt: TGTGCCAGCAGCTTCGACCTGACTAGCGGGAGGGCCCAAGAGACCCAGTACTTC; CDR3aa: CASSFDLTSGRAQETQYF
abundance: .; d_gene: .; v_gene: TRBV29-1; j_gene: TRBJ2-7; CDR3nt: TGCAGCGGCCGGACAGACTTCTACGAGCAGTACTTC; CDR3aa: CSGRTDFYEQYF
abundance: .; d_gene: TRBD2; v_gene: TRBV20-1; j_gene: TRBJ2-2; CDR3nt: TGCAGTGCTAGTCCCTGGACTAGCGGGGGGCTGAATGCCGGGGAGCTGTTTTTT; CDR3aa: CSASPWTSGGLNAGELFF
abundance: .; d_gene: .; v_gene: TRBV18; j_gene: TRBJ2-3; CDR3nt: TGTGCCAGCTCACCAGGGACTCTCACTGGCACAGATACGCAGTATTTT; CDR3aa: CASSPGTLTGTDTQYF
abundance: .; d_gene: .; v_gene: TRBV4-1; j_gene: TRBJ2-1; CDR3nt: TGCGCCAGCAGCCCCGGGGATCGGGGCCGATACAATGAGCAGTTCTTC; CDR3aa: CASSPGDRGRYNEQFF
abundance: .; d_gene: TRBD1; v_gene: TRBV12-3/TRBV12-4; j_gene: TRBJ1-4; CDR3nt: TGTGCCAGCAGTTCAGAGCACAGGGGAGCAGGAAAACTGTTTTTT; CDR3aa: CASSSEHRGAGKLFF
abundance: .; d_gene: TRBD2; v_gene: TRBV5-1; j_gene: TRBJ2-3; CDR3nt: TGCGCCAGCAGCTTGGAGGGGCTAGCGGGATCAGATACGCAGTATTTT; CDR3aa: CASSLEGLAGSDTQYF
abundance: many; d_gene: .; v_gene: TRBV4-1; j_gene: TRBJ2-3; CDR3nt: TGCGCCAGCAGCCAAGAACGGGGGCCGACCCAAGATACGCAGTATTTT; CDR3aa: CASSQERGPTQDTQYF
abundance: .; d_gene: .; v_gene: TRBV24-1; j_gene: TRBJ1-1; CDR3nt: TGTGCCACCAGTGATTCCGAAATCACTGAAGCTTTCTTT; CDR3aa: CATSDSEITEAFF
abundance: few; d_gene: TRBD2; v_gene: TRBV15; j_gene: TRBJ2-5; CDR3nt: TGTGCCACCAGCAGCGGACTAGCGGGGGGCCTTCCTCAAGAGACCCAGTACTTC; CDR3aa: CATSSGLAGGLPQETQYF
abundance: .; d_gene: TRBD2; v_gene: TRBV3-1; j_gene: TRBJ2-2; CDR3nt: TGTGCCAGCAGCCAAGTACGACTAGCTATGGGGTACACCGGGGAGCTGTTTTTT; CDR3aa: CASSQVRLAMGYTGELFF
abundance: few; d_gene: .; v_gene: TRBV7-8; j_gene: TRBJ2-2; CDR3nt: TGTGCCAGCAGCTTAGATACAGATAACACCGGGGAGCTGTTTTTT; CDR3aa: CASSLDTDNTGELFF
abundance: many; d_gene: TRBD1; v_gene: TRBV7-9; j_gene: TRBJ1-4; CDR3nt: TGTGCCAGCAGCTTCGGGCAGGGGGCTGAAAAACTGTTTTTT; CDR3aa: CASSFGQGAEKLFF
abundance: few; d_gene: .; v_gene: TRBV2; j_gene: TRBJ1-3; CDR3nt: TGTGCCAGCAGGGCAAGTTCGGGGTTTTCTGGAAACACCATATATTTT; CDR3aa: CASRASSGFSGNTIYF
abundance: few; d_gene: .; v_gene: TRBV6-1; j_gene: TRBJ2-6; CDR3nt: TGTGCCAGCAGCGTACAGGCACCTCCCTCTGGGGCCAACGTCCTGACTTTC; CDR3aa: CASSVQAPPSGANVLTF
abundance: .; d_gene: .; v_gene: TRBV29-1; j_gene: TRBJ1-5; CDR3nt: TGCAGCGTTGGGCAGGGGAGCGGAAAGGATCAGCCCCAGCATTTT; CDR3aa: CSVGQGSGKDQPQHF
abundance: .; d_gene: .; v_gene: TRBV29-1; j_gene: TRBJ1-3; CDR3nt: TGCAGCGTCGACGCAACAGGATCTGGAAACACCATATATTTT; CDR3aa: CSVDATGSGNTIYF
abundance: .; d_gene: .; v_gene: TRBV7-9; j_gene: TRBJ2-2; CDR3nt: TGTGCCAGCAGCTACCCTAGGGCCTCCGGCGGGGAGCTGTTTTTT; CDR3aa: CASSYPRASGGELFF
abundance: .; d_gene: TRBD2; v_gene: TRBV6-5; j_gene: TRBJ2-7; CDR3nt: TGTGCCAGCAGTTACTGGGCGGGAGGGAACGAGCAGTACTTC; CDR3aa: CASSYWAGGNEQYF
abundance: many; d_gene: .; v_gene: TRBV12-3/TRBV12-4; j_gene: TRBJ2-1; CDR3nt: TGTGCCAGCAGCAGTGGGACTGCAGCCTTCAAGCAGTTCTTC; CDR3aa: CASSSGTAAFKQFF
abundance: once; d_gene: .; v_gene: TRBV19; j_gene: TRBJ2-5; CDR3nt: TGTGCCAGTAGTAAAGCCGGCGACTTGAGACAAGAGACCCAGTACTTC; CDR3aa: CASSKAGDLRQETQYF
abundance: .; d_gene: .; v_gene: TRBV20-1; j_gene: TRBJ2-7; CDR3nt: TGCAGTGCCACGGGCCATGTCTCCTACGAGCAGTACTTC; CDR3aa: CSATGHVSYEQYF
abundance: many; d_gene: TRBD2; v_gene: TRBV28; j_gene: TRBJ2-1; CDR3nt: TGTGCCAGCACACCCGGGTCGGGTAGCGGGAGATTGAAGTTTTACAATGAGCAGTTCTTC; CDR3aa: CASTPGSGSGRLKFYNEQFF
abundance: .; d_gene: .; v_gene: TRBV13; j_gene: TRBJ2-1; CDR3nt: TGTGCCACCCAGCTTACAGGCAATGAGCAGTTCTTC; CDR3aa: CATQLTGNEQFF
abundance: many; d_gene: TRBD2; v_gene: TRBV28; j_gene: TRBJ2-1; CDR3nt: TGTGCCAGCAGCTGGACTAGGAATGAGCAGTTCTTC; CDR3aa: CASSWTRNEQFF
abundance: .; d_gene: TRBD2; v_gene: TRBV14; j_gene: TRBJ2-3; CDR3nt: TGTGCCAGCAACCCTAGCGGGAGGGCCGCAGATACGCAGTATTTT; CDR3aa: CASNPSGRAADTQYF